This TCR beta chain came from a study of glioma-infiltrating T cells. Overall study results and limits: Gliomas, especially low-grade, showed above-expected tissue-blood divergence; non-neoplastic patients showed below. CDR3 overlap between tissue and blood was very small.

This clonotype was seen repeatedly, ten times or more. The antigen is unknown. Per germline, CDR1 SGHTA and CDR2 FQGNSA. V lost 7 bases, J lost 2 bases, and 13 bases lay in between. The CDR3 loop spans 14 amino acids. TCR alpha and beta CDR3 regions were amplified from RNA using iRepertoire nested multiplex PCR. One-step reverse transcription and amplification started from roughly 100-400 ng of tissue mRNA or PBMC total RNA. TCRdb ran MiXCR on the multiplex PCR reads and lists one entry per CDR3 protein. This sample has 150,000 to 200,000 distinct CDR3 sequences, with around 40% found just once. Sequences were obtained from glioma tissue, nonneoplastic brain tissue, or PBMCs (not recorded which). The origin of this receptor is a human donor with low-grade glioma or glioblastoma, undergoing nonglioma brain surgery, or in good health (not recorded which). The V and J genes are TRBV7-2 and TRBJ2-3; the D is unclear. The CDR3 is CASKPSDFTDTQYF. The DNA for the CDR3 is TGTGCCAGCAAACCGAGCGACTTCACAGATACGCAGTATTTT.